These T cell receptor beta chains were read from a single sample in a study of T cells in Graves' hyperthyroidism and ophthalmopathy. MiXCR was run by TCRdb on the multiplex PCR reads, yielding one entry per CDR3 protein. The table has around 600,000 distinct CDR3 sequences, nearly 45% seen once. Sequencing used peripheral blood or thyroid tissue (not recorded which). These receptors all come from an adult man with Graves' disease, either hyperthyroidism or ophthalmopathy (not recorded which). Each CDR3 is given with its conserved first and last residue. Each record gives: clone size, V gene, J gene, D gene, CDR3 protein, CDR3 DNA. The D gene is left open where the match is weak. Rows may omit the clone size; those that give it use once, few, many or a size class.

few	TRBV14	TRBJ1-2	NA	CASSLTDGPTDGYTF	TGTGCCAGCAGCCTTACGGACGGACCTACCGATGGCTACACCTTC
many	TRBV7-2	TRBJ1-4	NA	CASSRGVGEKLFF	TGTGCCAGCAGCCGAGGGGTTGGTGAAAAACTGTTTTTT
many	TRBV20-1	TRBJ1-1	NA	CSARSGRGTEAFF	TGCAGTGCTAGGTCCGGGAGGGGGACTGAAGCTTTCTTT
many	TRBV6-1	TRBJ1-4	NA	CASSEFKGTSATNEKLFF	TGTGCCAGCAGTGAATTTAAGGGGACAAGTGCAACTAATGAAAAACTGTTTTTT
NA	TRBV10-3	TRBJ2-6	NA	CAISETGDNVLTF	TGTGCCATCAGTGAAACTGGGGACAACGTCCTGACTTTC
few	TRBV9	TRBJ2-5	TRBD2	CASSVDPAGGMETQYF	TGTGCCAGCAGCGTAGACCCAGCGGGGGGTATGGAGACCCAGTACTTC
NA	TRBV7-6	TRBJ2-5	NA	CASSRTTGIETQYF	TGTGCCAGCAGCCGAACCACAGGGATTGAGACCCAGTACTTC
few	TRBV7-8	TRBJ1-5	TRBD1	CASSLVPGGYQPQHF	TGTGCCAGCAGCTTAGTTCCAGGGGGCTATCAGCCCCAGCATTTT
once	TRBV7-8	TRBJ1-4	TRBD1	CASSWGGTGKQKLFF	TGTGCCAGCAGCTGGGGGGGGACAGGGAAGCAAAAACTGTTTTTT
NA	TRBV7-9	TRBJ2-5	NA	CASSYLGERGAQYF	TGTGCCAGCAGCTACCTGGGGGAGCGCGGGGCCCAGTACTTC
NA	TRBV7-8	TRBJ2-6	NA	CASSFGTASKAYVLTF	TGTGCCAGCAGCTTCGGGACGGCTTCAAAGGCCTACGTCCTGACTTTC
NA	TRBV29-1	TRBJ1-1	NA	CSGCRTNTEAFF	TGCAGCGGTTGTCGGACTAACACTGAAGCTTTCTTT
NA	TRBV12-3/TRBV12-4	TRBJ2-7	TRBD2	CASSLYGSGIAYEQYF	TGTGCCAGCAGTTTATACGGTAGCGGGATCGCCTACGAGCAGTACTTC
many	TRBV2	TRBJ1-6	NA	CASSEDQGLNSPLHF	TGTGCCAGCAGTGAAGATCAGGGGTTGAATTCACCCCTCCACTTT
few	TRBV5-1	TRBJ1-3	TRBD1	CASSLVGTAGSGNTIYF	TGCGCCAGCAGCTTGGTGGGGACAGCCGGCTCTGGAAACACCATATATTTT
many	TRBV5-6	TRBJ1-2	NA	CASSLDLLDNYGYTF	TGTGCCAGCAGCTTGGATCTTCTGGATAACTATGGCTACACCTTC
NA	TRBV7-9	TRBJ2-2	TRBD1	CASRRETGTGAFANTGELFF	TGTGCCAGCAGGCGCGAAACCGGGACAGGGGCGTTCGCGAACACCGGGGAGCTGTTTTTT
many	TRBV7-9	TRBJ1-5	NA	CASSPSSLMGRNQPQHF	TGTGCCAGCAGCCCCTCCTCGTTGATGGGGAGGAATCAGCCCCAGCATTTT
NA	TRBV14	TRBJ2-5	NA	CASSYSAGQETQYF	TGTGCCAGCAGTTACTCCGCAGGGCAGGAGACCCAGTACTTC
few	TRBV5-1	TRBJ1-1	NA	CASSGGDSTEAFF	TGCGCCAGCAGCGGAGGGGATTCCACTGAAGCTTTCTTT
NA	TRBV10-2	TRBJ2-6	NA	CASSYEGSGANVLTF	TGCGCCAGCAGTTACGAGGGCTCTGGGGCCAACGTCCTGACTTTC
many	TRBV7-7	TRBJ2-5	TRBD1	CASSLDGTGVTETQYF	TGTGCTAGCAGCTTAGATGGGACAGGGGTTACGGAGACCCAGTACTTC
many	TRBV20-1	TRBJ1-1	NA	CSARGSLNTEAFF	TGCAGTGCTAGAGGCTCCCTCAACACTGAAGCTTTCTTT
once	TRBV7-9	TRBJ1-1	NA	CASSLKVPNTEAFF	TGTGCCAGCAGCTTAAAAGTTCCGAACACTGAAGCTTTCTTT
many	TRBV24-1	TRBJ2-3	NA	CATSEIDTQYF	TGTGCCACCTCAGAGATAGATACGCAGTATTTT
many	TRBV29-1	TRBJ1-2	NA	CSVEDQGGYTF	TGCAGCGTTGAAGATCAAGGGGGCTACACCTTC
NA	TRBV2	TRBJ1-6	TRBD1	CAKDRGNSPLHF	TGTGCCAAAGACAGGGGAAATTCACCCCTCCACTTT
NA	TRBV20-1	TRBJ1-1	TRBD1	CSAKNRGDTEAFF	TGCAGTGCTAAGAACAGGGGGGACACTGAAGCTTTCTTT
NA	TRBV5-4	TRBJ2-7	NA	CASSQDISRAYEQYF	TGTGCCAGCAGCCAAGATATAAGCAGGGCGTACGAGCAGTACTTC
few	TRBV7-9	TRBJ2-7	NA	CASSYLLTYEQYF	TGTGCCAGCAGTTACTTACTAACCTACGAGCAGTACTTC
NA	TRBV2	TRBJ1-4	NA	CASTLGGLAEKLFF	TGTGCCAGCACCCTAGGGGGGTTGGCTGAAAAACTGTTTTTT
NA	TRBV2	TRBJ1-2	NA	CASRDLGNGYTF	TGTGCCAGCAGGGACCTGGGGAATGGCTACACCTTC
NA	TRBV5-5	TRBJ2-2	NA	CASSFWATNTGELFF	TGTGCCAGCAGCTTTTGGGCCACGAACACCGGGGAGCTGTTTTTT
many	TRBV29-1	TRBJ2-7	NA	CSVWASLYEQYF	TGCAGCGTTTGGGCGAGCCTCTACGAGCAGTACTTC
many	TRBV29-1	TRBJ1-2	TRBD1	CSDGQGGGYTF	TGCAGCGACGGACAGGGAGGGGGCTACACCTTC
few	TRBV6-5	TRBJ2-5	TRBD2	CASSTSGLARETQYF	TGTGCCAGCAGTACATCGGGACTAGCAAGGGAGACCCAGTACTTC
many	TRBV5-5	TRBJ1-1	NA	CASSLEVDRNTEAFF	TGTGCCAGCAGCTTGGAGGTCGACAGGAACACTGAAGCTTTCTTT
NA	TRBV7-2	TRBJ1-5	NA	CASTLSSQPQHF	TGTGCCAGCACGTTAAGCAGTCAGCCCCAGCATTTT
few	TRBV28	TRBJ1-2	NA	CASSGGVDGYTF	TGTGCCAGCAGTGGGGGGGTAGATGGCTACACCTTC
few	TRBV2	TRBJ1-2	TRBD1	CASSEAGGYGYTF	TGTGCCAGCAGTGAGGCAGGGGGCTATGGCTACACCTTC
NA	TRBV20-1	TRBJ2-6	NA	CSAPISGANVLTF	TGCAGTGCCCCTATATCTGGGGCCAACGTCCTGACTTTC
NA	TRBV7-2	TRBJ1-3	TRBD1	CASSFGRGQIGYTIYF	TGTGCCAGCAGCTTCGGCAGGGGGCAGATTGGCTACACCATATATTTT
NA	TRBV9	TRBJ1-2	TRBD1	CASSWGQGDYGYTF	TGTGCCAGCAGTTGGGGACAGGGTGACTATGGCTACACCTTC
few	TRBV10-3	TRBJ1-5	TRBD1	CAISDSGTAKNQPQHF	TGTGCCATCAGTGATTCAGGGACAGCAAAAAATCAGCCCCAGCATTTT
NA	TRBV25-1	TRBJ2-3	TRBD2	CASSPGTSGFTDTQYF	TGTGCCAGCAGTCCCGGGACTAGCGGATTCACAGATACGCAGTATTTT